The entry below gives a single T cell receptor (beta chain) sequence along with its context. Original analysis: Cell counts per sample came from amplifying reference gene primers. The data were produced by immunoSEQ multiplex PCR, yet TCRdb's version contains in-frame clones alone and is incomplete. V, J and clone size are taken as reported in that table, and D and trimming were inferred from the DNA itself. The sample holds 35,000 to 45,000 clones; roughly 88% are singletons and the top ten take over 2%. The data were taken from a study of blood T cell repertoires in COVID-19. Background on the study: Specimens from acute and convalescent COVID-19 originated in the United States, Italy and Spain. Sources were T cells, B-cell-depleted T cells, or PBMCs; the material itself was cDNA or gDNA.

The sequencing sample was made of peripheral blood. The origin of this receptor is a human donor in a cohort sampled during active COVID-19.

The CDR3 here is CASSIGSLGNIQYF. In nucleotides, the CDR3 is TGTGCCAGTAGTATTGGCAGCCTAGGTAACATTCAGTACTTC. The chain has TRBV19 and TRBJ2-4; D gene unclear. V dropped 3 bases and J dropped 7 bases, with 13 bases sitting between them. Germline CDR1 reads LNHDA; CDR2 reads SQIVND (reference sequence). There are 14 residues in the CDR3.